This is a list of T cell receptor beta chains from one sample in a study of shared clonotypes between healthy human individuals. TCRdb's copy holds only in-frame clones and misses some; the assay was immunoSEQ multiplex PCR. The profile shows hundreds of thousands of clones, around 96% of them singletons. Sequencing was carried out using naive CD8+ T cells sorted from blood. Source of these receptors: a woman under 40 in good health. Each CDR3 is given with its conserved first and last residue. D genes are given only for firm matches. For some rows the clone size is stated as once, few or many, or as a class when expanded; others skip it.

v_gene,abundance,d_gene,j_gene,CDR3aa,CDR3nt
TRBV7-8,.,.,TRBJ2-2,CASSPNWGENTGELFF,TGTGCCAGCAGCCCCAACTGGGGGGAGAACACCGGGGAGCTGTTTTTT
TRBV25-1,.,TRBD1,TRBJ2-7,CASSSWDSQKDSYEQYF,TGTGCCAGCAGTTCTTGGGACAGCCAGAAGGATTCCTACGAGCAGTACTTC
TRBV19,once,TRBD1,TRBJ2-2,CASSFGQGAGGELFF,TGTGCCAGTAGTTTTGGCCAGGGGGCGGGCGGGGAGCTGTTTTTT
TRBV23-1,.,.,TRBJ2-5,CASSQGTVEVQETQYF,TGCGCCAGCAGTCAAGGCACAGTGGAAGTACAAGAGACCCAGTACTTC
TRBV7-2,.,TRBD2,TRBJ2-5,CASSPWDGWTSGRGETQYF,TGTGCCAGCAGCCCGTGGGACGGCTGGACTAGCGGGAGGGGGGAGACCCAGTACTTC
TRBV4-1,.,.,TRBJ1-1,CASRVGQNTEAFF,TGCGCCAGCCGCGTTGGGCAGAACACTGAAGCTTTCTTT
TRBV7-8,.,TRBD2,TRBJ2-7,CASSLVLQMGREGDYEQYF,TGTGCCAGCAGCTTAGTGCTACAGATGGGCCGGGAGGGGGACTACGAGCAGTACTTC
TRBV2,.,.,TRBJ1-1,CAALGEGWTEAFF,TGTGCCGCCTTGGGAGAGGGTTGGACTGAAGCTTTCTTT
TRBV13,.,.,TRBJ1-3,CASSLDGNVGDGSGNTIYF,TGTGCCAGCAGCTTAGACGGCAACGTGGGGGACGGCTCTGGAAACACCATATATTTT
TRBV4-1,.,TRBD1,TRBJ2-3,CASSQEPGGRDTQYF,TGCGCCAGCAGCCAAGAGCCAGGGGGAAGAGATACGCAGTATTTT
TRBV5-8,.,.,TRBJ1-1,CASSPGRGFTEAFF,TGTGCCAGCAGCCCAGGAAGGGGTTTCACTGAAGCTTTCTTT
TRBV9,.,.,TRBJ2-7,CASSVDDRRSYEQYF,TGTGCCAGCAGCGTAGACGACAGGCGTTCCTACGAGCAGTACTTC
TRBV15,once,.,TRBJ2-3,CATSRATPTDTQYF,TGTGCCACCAGCAGAGCAACCCCCACAGATACGCAGTATTTT
TRBV19,.,TRBD1,TRBJ1-6,CASSDRANSPLHF,TGTGCCAGTTCGGACAGGGCTAATTCACCCCTCCACTTT
TRBV15,.,.,TRBJ2-7,CATSRDWAGLAYEQYF,TGTGCCACCAGCAGAGATTGGGCCGGGTTGGCCTACGAGCAGTACTTC
TRBV4-1,.,TRBD1,TRBJ1-5,CASSQVTGDNQPQHF,TGCGCCAGCAGCCAAGTGACAGGGGACAATCAGCCCCAGCATTTT
TRBV27,.,.,TRBJ2-7,CASSSTGPYEQYF,TGTGCCAGCAGTTCGACAGGACCGTACGAGCAGTACTTC
TRBV2,.,TRBD2,TRBJ2-5,CASSGTSGMTETQYF,TGTGCCAGCAGTGGGACTAGCGGGATGACGGAGACCCAGTACTTC
TRBV27,.,.,TRBJ2-1,CASSWGHRGEQFF,TGTGCCAGCAGTTGGGGACATCGGGGTGAGCAGTTCTTC
TRBV10-1,.,TRBD1,TRBJ2-7,CASSERYGTGTYEQYF,TGCGCCAGCAGTGAGCGGTACGGGACAGGCACCTACGAGCAGTACTTC
TRBV27,few,.,TRBJ2-4,CASSFGHREKNIQYF,TGTGCCAGCAGTTTCGGGCATAGGGAGAAAAACATTCAGTACTTC
TRBV27,.,.,TRBJ2-2,CASSPLTGELFF,TGTGCCAGCAGTCCCCTAACCGGGGAGCTGTTTTTT
TRBV30,.,.,TRBJ2-7,CAWSPARTYEQYF,TGTGCCTGGAGTCCAGCTAGGACCTACGAGCAGTACTTC
TRBV7-7,.,.,TRBJ2-2,CASSSTSGTWELFF,TGTGCCAGCAGCTCGACAAGTGGGACCTGGGAGCTGTTTTTT
TRBV10-1,.,.,TRBJ2-1,CASSESSPNEQFF,TGCGCCAGCAGTGAGTCGAGTCCAAATGAGCAGTTCTTC
TRBV7-8,.,.,TRBJ1-2,CASSPTQPLLELAVGYTF,TGTGCCAGCAGCCCCACTCAACCTTTACTTGAACTCGCGGTAGGCTACACCTTC
TRBV27,.,.,TRBJ1-4,CASRRQTNEKLFF,TGTGCCAGCAGAAGACAGACTAATGAAAAACTGTTTTTT
TRBV5-5,.,.,TRBJ2-7,CASSPTGSYEQYF,TGTGCCAGCAGCCCTACGGGGAGCTACGAGCAGTACTTC
TRBV2,.,TRBD1,TRBJ1-1,CARDRGLTEAFF,TGTGCCAGGGACAGGGGGCTCACTGAAGCTTTCTTT
TRBV7-9,.,.,TRBJ1-1,CASSFERGGTEAFF,TGTGCCAGCAGCTTTGAGAGGGGAGGCACTGAAGCTTTCTTT
TRBV2,.,.,TRBJ1-1,CASSEGRSRTNTEAFF,TGTGCCAGCAGTGAGGGACGGTCGAGAACGAACACTGAAGCTTTCTTT
TRBV27,.,.,TRBJ1-2,CATLGEGRHHYGYTF,TGTGCCACACTTGGGGAGGGGAGGCACCACTATGGCTACACCTTC
TRBV14,.,.,TRBJ2-1,CASSQVSSSYNEQFF,TGTGCCAGCAGCCAAGTCTCGAGCTCCTACAATGAGCAGTTCTTC